This T cell receptor beta chain was recovered during a study of circulating CD8 cells and anti-PD-1 response in melanoma. About the research overall: Of some 13 patients, seven got anti-PD-1 first and six had prior therapy.

Germline V gene sequence: CDR1 SGHDN, CDR2 FVKESK. V lost 1 base and J lost 4, with 4 bases in between. This CDR3 has 13 amino acids. TCR libraries were prepared from roughly 14 ng of total RNA with the QIAseq Immune Repertoire TCR panel. TCRdb re-analysed the reads in MiXCR, keeping a single row per CDR3 protein. The repertoire has under 200 distinct CDR3 sequences, about 15% of them found once; the top ten carry approximately 28%. Points from the study as a whole: Previously treated and treatment-naive patients were pooled together.

Live CD3+CD8+TCRalphabeta+ cells were sorted into four subsets by PD-1 and/or TIGIT. This clonotype is deemed medium-sized. Antigen unknown. The chain couples TRBV14 to TRBJ2-2; D gene uncertain. Sequenced material: CD8+ T cells from PBMCs, taken at baseline or after one month of anti-PD-1 therapy (not recorded which). The receptor's source is a human donor with melanoma. CDR3 amino acids: CASSQATTGELFF. DNA for the CDR3: TGTGCCAGCAGCCAAGCCACCACCGGGGAGCTGTTTTTT.